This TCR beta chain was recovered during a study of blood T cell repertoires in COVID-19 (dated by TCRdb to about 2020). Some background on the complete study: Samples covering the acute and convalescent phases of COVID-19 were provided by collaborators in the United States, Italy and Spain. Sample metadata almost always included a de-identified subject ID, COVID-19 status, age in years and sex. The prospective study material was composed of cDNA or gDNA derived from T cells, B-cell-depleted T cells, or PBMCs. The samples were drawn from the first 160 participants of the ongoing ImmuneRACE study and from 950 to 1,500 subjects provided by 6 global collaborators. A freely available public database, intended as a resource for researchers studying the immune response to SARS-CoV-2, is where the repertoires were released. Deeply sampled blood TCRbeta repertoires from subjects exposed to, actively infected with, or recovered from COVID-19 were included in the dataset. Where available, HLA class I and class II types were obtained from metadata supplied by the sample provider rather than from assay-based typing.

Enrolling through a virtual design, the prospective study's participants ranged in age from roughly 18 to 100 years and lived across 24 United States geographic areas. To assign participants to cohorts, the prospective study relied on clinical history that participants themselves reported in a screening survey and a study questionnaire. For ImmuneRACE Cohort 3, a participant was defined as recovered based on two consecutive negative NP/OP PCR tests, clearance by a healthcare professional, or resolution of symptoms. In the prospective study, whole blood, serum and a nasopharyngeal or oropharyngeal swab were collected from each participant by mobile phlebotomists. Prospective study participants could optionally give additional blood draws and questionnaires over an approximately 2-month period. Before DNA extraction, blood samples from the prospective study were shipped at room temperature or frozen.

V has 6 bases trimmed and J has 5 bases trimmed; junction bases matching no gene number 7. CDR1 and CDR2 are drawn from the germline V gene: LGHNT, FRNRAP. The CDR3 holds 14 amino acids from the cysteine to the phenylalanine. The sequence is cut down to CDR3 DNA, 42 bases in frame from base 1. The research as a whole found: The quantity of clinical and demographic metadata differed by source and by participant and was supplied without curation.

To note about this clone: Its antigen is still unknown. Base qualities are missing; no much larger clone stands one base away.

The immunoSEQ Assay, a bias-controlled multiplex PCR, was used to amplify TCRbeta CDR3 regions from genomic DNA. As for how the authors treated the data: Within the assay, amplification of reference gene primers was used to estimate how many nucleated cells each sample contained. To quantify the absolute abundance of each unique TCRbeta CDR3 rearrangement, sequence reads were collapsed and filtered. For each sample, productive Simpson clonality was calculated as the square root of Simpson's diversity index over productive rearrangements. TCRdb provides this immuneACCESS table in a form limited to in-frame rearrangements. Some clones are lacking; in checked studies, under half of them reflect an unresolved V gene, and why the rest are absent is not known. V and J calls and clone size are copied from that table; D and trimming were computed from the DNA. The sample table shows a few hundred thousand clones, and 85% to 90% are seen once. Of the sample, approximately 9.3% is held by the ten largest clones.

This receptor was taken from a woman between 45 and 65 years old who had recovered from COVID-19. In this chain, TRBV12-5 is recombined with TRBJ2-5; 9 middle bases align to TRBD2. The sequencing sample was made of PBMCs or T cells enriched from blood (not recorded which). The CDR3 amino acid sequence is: CASGAAGGLETQYF. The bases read TGTGCTAGTGGCGCCGCGGGGGGGTTGGAGACCCAGTACTTC.